This T cell receptor (beta chain) comes out of a study of blood T cell repertoires in COVID-19. Study in general: COVID-19 samples, acute and convalescent, were from the United States, Italy and Spain. Sources were T cells, B-cell-depleted T cells, or PBMCs; the material itself was cDNA or gDNA.

CDR3 length: 17 amino acids. Deletions cut 1 base from V and 3 bases from J, with 19 bases between. Germline CDR1 and CDR2: SGHTA and FQGNSA. Original processing notes: Estimation of nucleated cell counts was performed using reference gene primer amplification. This table comes from immunoSEQ multiplex PCR, and its TCRdb copy is limited to in-frame clones, with some not included. V, J and clone size are taken as reported in that table, and D and trimming were inferred from the DNA itself. The sample lists around 160,000 clones; around nine tenths were seen once. Sequencing was done on a sample of peripheral blood. The chain combines TRBV7-2 with TRBJ2-7; possibly TRBD2 for D (5 bases). The clonotype originates from a human donor in a cohort sampled during active COVID-19. The CDR3 region is CASSLVYSPPGNYEQYF. CDR3 DNA: TGTGCCAGCAGCTTAGTATATTCCCCCCCGGGAAACTACGAGCAGTACTTC.